The source of this T cell receptor beta chain is a study of OX40 agonist ivuxolimab in advanced cancers. Some background on the complete study: The costimulatory receptor OX40 (CD134) was targeted by ivuxolimab, a fully human IgG2 agonistic monoclonal antibody. Intravenous ivuxolimab was administered to patients every 2 weeks at six dose levels: 0.01, 0.1, 0.3, 1.5, 3 and 10 mg/kg. Of the roughly 52 dose-escalation patients, hepatocellular carcinoma was present in around 20, melanoma in some 15, renal cell carcinoma in 9 and head and neck cancer in 9. In the dose-escalation cohort, nearly 85% of patients were male, and the mean age was 60 years with a range of roughly 20 to 79. Patients were allowed to have had prior anti-PD-1, anti-PD-L1 or anti-CTLA-4 therapy, and about 40% of the dose-escalation patients had been treated with checkpoint inhibitors. Partial responses occurred in three dose-escalation patients, of whom one had hepatocellular carcinoma and two had cutaneous melanoma. Peripheral TCRbeta sequencing was intended to test whether TCR sequence diversity was altered and clonal T-cell expansion was caused by ivuxolimab. The paper covers the monotherapy dose-escalation part of the phase I ivuxolimab trial, which included N of about 50 patients.

Patients with autoimmune disease history or receiving systemic immunosuppression were excluded from the trial. Peripheral blood for TCR sequencing was drawn from every dose cohort at baseline, at cycle 4 day 1 and at cycle 7 day 1. The samples were taken from a phase I, first-in-human, multicenter, open-label dose-escalation trial of ivuxolimab. Adults with locally advanced or metastatic melanoma, renal cell carcinoma, hepatocellular carcinoma or head and neck squamous cell carcinoma were enrolled in the trial. CD4+ and CD8+ T cells were sorted separately from peripheral blood before TCR sequencing. Genomic DNA was extracted from sorted cells for sequencing of the TCRbeta CDR3 region. The immunoSEQ Assay was used for sequencing of TCRbeta CDR3 regions. What TCRdb holds here is the immuneACCESS table cut down to in-frame rearrangements. Part of the clones is not present; checked against another copy, under half of the missing clones reflect an unresolved V gene, and the others are unexplained. This sample lists approximately 120,000 clones; 92% were detected once. The ten largest clones capture around 0.81% of the sample.

The CDR3 goes from the cysteine to the phenylalanine over 15 residues. The kept DNA is CDR3 alone, 45 bases in frame from the first base. For this chain, trimming is 2 bases at the V end and 2 bases at the J end, and the number of junction bases without a gene match is 3. Sequences SGHTA (CDR1) and FQGTGA (CDR2) are obtained from the germline V gene. What the research found in general, with its limitations: After ivuxolimab, more expanded clones were found on average in CD8+ T cells than in CD4+ T cells. Partial responders in the 0.1-3.0 mg/kg groups had among the lowest normalized peripheral clonal expansion, especially among CD8+ T cells. Low levels of normalized T-cell clonal expansion were also seen in some patients who did not respond. Clonal expansion of both CD4+ and CD8+ blood T cells was observed from baseline to week 6 at doses 0.1 to 3.0 mg/kg. Antigen specificity was not determined for the clonally expanded peripheral T cells.

Concerning this clone: Its antigen remains unidentified. No per-base quality is available; no much larger clone lies one base away.

Sequences were derived from CD4+ or CD8+ T cells sorted from blood, sampled in a trial of the OX40 agonist ivuxolimab. The V and J genes are TRBV7-3 and TRBJ2-1; a stretch of 7 junction bases matches TRBD2. The receptor was isolated from an adult with an advanced solid tumor such as melanoma, head and neck, liver or kidney cancer. CDR3 reads: CASSLGGTTYNEQFF. The DNA sequence is given as TGTGCCAGCAGCTTAGGCGGGACTACCTACAATGAGCAGTTCTTC.